The 20 T cell receptor beta chains given below trace back to one sample, sequenced in a study of early T cells in non-severe SARS-CoV-2 infection (dated by TCRdb to the early 2020s). Library preparation was by 5' RACE. The sample was run on a NextSeq 500. In TCRdb, the public reads were trimmed at Q25 with fastp and aligned with MiXCR, with productive beta chains retained. Every distinct CDR3 protein forms one entry, paired with its most common genes and DNA. This sample gives just under 65,000 distinct CDR3 sequences in total; 7% to 10% of them show up just once. The ten largest clones represent about an eighth of the sample. The sample consisted of whole blood, taken at baseline. The receptor source for this set is an adult who was a healthcare worker with PCR-confirmed SARS-CoV-2 infection or an uninfected control (not recorded which).

This clonotype has a handful of counts. This chain uses TRBV2 with TRBJ2-7, with D uncertain. Trimming cost V 4 bases and J 3 bases, with 10 bases left between them. Germline-derived CDR1 and CDR2 are SNHLY and FYNNEI. The CDR3 totals 13 residues. CDR3 protein: CASSVLQIYEQYF. CDR3 nucleotides: TGTGCCAGCAGTGTGTTACAAATCTACGAGCAGTACTTC.

This clonotype has a count of ten or more. This chain connects TRBV7-9 to TRBJ2-1, with 10 bases identical to TRBD1. Germline lookup yields CDR1 SEHNR and CDR2 FQNEAQ (reference sequence). This CDR3 has 15 amino acids. J lost 3 bases, V lost 5 bases, and 4 bases had no gene match. The DNA of the CDR3 is TGTGCCAGCAGCCGGGACAGGGGCGGCTACAATGAGCAGTTCTTC. Translation: CASSRDRGGYNEQFF.

The chain carries TRBV7-6 and TRBJ1-3, with unresolved D. There are 13 residues in the CDR3. Trimming took off 0 bases at V and 9 bases at J, with 9 bases between the two ends. CDR1 is SGHVS, CDR2 FNYEAQ, per germline. The DNA of the CDR3 is TGTGCCAGCAGCTTAGCGTTAGCAGGCACCATATATTTT. Its translation is CASSLALAGTIYF.

In this sample, this clonotype turned up many times. The chain combines TRBV6-5 with TRBJ2-5; TRBD2 aligns across 8 bases. Unmatched junction bases numbered 5, after V lost 6 bases and J lost 5 bases. The germline gives CDR1 MNHEY, CDR2 SVGAGI. The CDR3 covers 13 residues. The CDR3 is CASSQREWETQYF. In DNA form, the CDR3 reads TGTGCCAGCAGCCAGCGGGAGTGGGAGACCCAGTACTTC.

This clonotype was detected many times. The chain uses TRBV29-1 and TRBJ2-7; a possible D gene is TRBD2 (5 bases). Trimming pared 3 bases from V and 7 bases from J, leaving 13 bases between. Germline assignment: CDR1 SQVTM and CDR2 ANQGSEA. CDR3 length: 12 residues. The CDR3 is CSVESLAGEQYF. CDR3 nucleotide sequence: TGCAGCGTTGAGTCGCTAGCTGGTGAGCAGTACTTC.

This clonotype was observed a handful of times. The chain carries TRBV5-1 and TRBJ2-5; possibly TRBD1 or TRBD2 for D (5 bases each). V lost 4 bases to trimming and J lost 0 bases, with 10 bases between them. The CDR3 runs to 14 residues. CDR1 and CDR2 from the germline V gene are SGHRS and YFSETQ. CDR3 residues: CASSRDPYQETQYF. In DNA form, the CDR3 reads TGCGCCAGCAGCCGGGACCCCTACCAAGAGACCCAGTACTTC. Full variable domain (remainder filled in from reference TRBV5-1 and TRBJ2-5): KAGVTQTPRYLIKTRGQQVTLSCSPISGHRSVSWYQQTPGQGLQFLFEYFSETQRNKGNFPGRFSGRQFSNSRSEMNVSTLELGDSALYLCASSRDPYQETQYFGPGTRLLVL.

This clonotype has only a few counts. This rearrangement joins TRBV12-3 or TRBV12-4 to TRBJ2-1, with D perhaps matching TRBD1 (6 bases). The CDR3 runs to 14 residues. V lost 6 bases to trimming and J lost 5 bases, with 14 bases between them. DNA for the CDR3: TGTGCCAGCAGGTCGGGACACGGGAACAATGAGCAGTTCTTC. This codes for CASRSGHGNNEQFF.

The chain uses TRBV3-1 and TRBJ1-1; a weak D match, TRBD1 (6 bases). The CDR3 covers 15 residues. V lost 4 bases and J lost 0, with 12 bases in between. CDR1 and CDR2 (germline): LGHDT, YNNKEL (reference sequence). The CDR3 sequence is CASSLRTAMNTEAFF. Here the CDR3 DNA reads TGTGCCAGCAGCCTTCGGACAGCCATGAACACTGAAGCTTTCTTT.

This clonotype has more than one count but fewer than ten. The chain links TRBV2 to TRBJ2-3, with 10 positions matching TRBD2. This CDR3 contains 14 residues. V shed 10 bases and J 2 bases; nucleotides not matched to a gene: 6. In germline, CDR1 is SNHLY, CDR2 FYNNEI. The CDR3 spells CAIGLADPTDTQYF. The CDR3 region has the DNA TGTGCCATTGGACTAGCGGACCCCACAGATACGCAGTATTTT. The entire variable domain, with the rest obtained from reference TRBV2 and TRBJ2-3, is as follows: EPEVTQTPSHQVTQMGQEVILRCVPISNHLYFYWYRQILGQKVEFLVSFYNNEISEKSEIFDDQFSVERPDGSNFTLKIRSTKLEDSAMYFCAIGLADPTDTQYFGPGTRLTVL.

This sequence joins TRBV11-2 and TRBJ2-3; no firm D call. The germline gives CDR1 SGHAT, CDR2 FQNNGV. Trimming removed 4 bases at V and 9 bases at J, with 17 bases between. The CDR3 consists of 14 residues. DNA for the CDR3: TGTGCCAGCAGCTCCATCGGTATGCGAGGCACGCAGTATTTT. Its translation is CASSSIGMRGTQYF.

The CDR3 reads CASTIPTGGNEQPQHF. DNA for the CDR3: TGTGCCAGCACCATACCCACGGGGGGGAACGAACAGCCCCAGCATTTT. The chain links TRBV6-6 to TRBJ1-5; D is perhaps TRBD1 (5 bases). The CDR3 is made up of 16 amino acids. The V gene lost 7 bases and the J gene lost 7 bases, with 23 bases spanning the gap. CDR1 is MNHNY, CDR2 SVGAGI, per germline (reference sequence).

V is TRBV27 and J is TRBJ2-5, with TRBD2 matching 13 bases. Germline-derived CDR1 and CDR2 are MNHEY and SMNVEV (reference sequence). The CDR3 loop spans 17 amino acids. V trimming: 5 bases; J trimming: 3 bases; junction bases outside the gene matches: 9. CDR3 coding DNA: TGTGCCAGCAGTCTGCACCCAGGACTAGCGGGGGAAGAGACCCAGTACTTC. It yields the protein CASSLHPGLAGEETQYF.

This clonotype was detected only a few times. J is TRBJ2-7 and V is TRBV5-4; 10 nucleotides line up with TRBD2. Germline values: CDR1 SGHNT, CDR2 YYREEE (reference sequence). V gave up 3 bases and J gave up 5 bases; unmatched junction bases: 5. The CDR3 runs 14 residues. The CDR3 spells CASSSGLARDEQYF. The CDR3 DNA is TGTGCCAGCAGCTCGGGACTAGCGCGCGACGAGCAGTACTTC.

In this sample, this clonotype turned up many times. The chain combines TRBV12-5 with TRBJ2-1, with D maybe TRBD1 (6 bases). CDR1 and CDR2 from the germline V gene are LGHNT and FRNRAP. V gave up 6 bases and J gave up 7 bases, with 13 bases separating them. The CDR3 runs to 13 residues. The CDR3, as DNA: TGTGCTAGTGGCTCCGGGACAAGGAATGAGCAGTTCTTC. Translating gives CASGSGTRNEQFF. The variable domain in full, completed from reference TRBV12-5 and TRBJ2-1, reads DARVTQTPRHKVTEMGQEVTMRCQPILGHNTVFWYRQTMMQGLELLAYFRNRAPLDDSGMPKDRFSAEMPDATLATLKIQPSEPRDSAVYFCASGSGTRNEQFFGPGTRLTVL.

The chain uses TRBV3-1 and TRBJ2-5; 9 bases align to TRBD2. The junction had 12 bases not matched to a gene; V was cut back by 0 bases and J by 13 bases. The CDR3 is 15 amino acids. The germline V gene encodes CDR1 LGHDT and CDR2 YNNKEL (reference sequence). CDR3 sequence (DNA): TGTGCCAGCAGCCAAGACACCAGGCTAGCGGGAAATCTGTACTTC. Translating it yields CASSQDTRLAGNLYF.

This clonotype was counted at least ten times. This chain links TRBV11-1 with TRBJ2-1; the D gene is possibly TRBD2 (6 bases). Trimming left V 6 bases short and J 4 bases short, with 16 bases between. The CDR3 consists of 15 residues. Looked up from germline, CDR1 is SGHAT and CDR2 is FQDESV (reference sequence). CDR3 loop: CASSNRDFKYNEQFF. CDR3 DNA sequence: TGTGCCAGCAGTAACCGGGACTTCAAATACAATGAGCAGTTCTTC.

This clonotype was observed a handful of times. The rearrangement joins TRBV7-2 to TRBJ2-3, with D possibly being TRBD1 (6 bases). Germline values: CDR1 SGHTA, CDR2 FQGNSA. The CDR3 is 15 amino acids. V shed 1 base and J shed 5 bases, with 13 bases lying between them. CDR3 in amino acids: CASSLDRARGDTQYF. The CDR3 DNA reads as TGTGCCAGCAGCTTAGACAGGGCCAGAGGAGATACGCAGTATTTT. The variable domain in full, with the rest retrieved from reference TRBV7-2 and TRBJ2-3, is GAGVSQSPSNKVTEKGKDVELRCDPISGHTALYWYRQSLGQGLEFLIYFQGNSAPDKSGLPSDRFSAERTGGSVSTLTIQRTQQEDSAVYLCASSLDRARGDTQYFGPGTRLTVL.

The sample holds many counts of this clonotype. The chain uses TRBV20-1 and TRBJ2-1; 16 nucleotides align to TRBD2. The CDR3 extends over 18 amino acids. Germline V gene data show CDR1 as DFQATT and CDR2 as SNEGSKA (reference sequence). Trimming removed 8 bases from V and 6 bases from J; junction bases left unmatched: 16. CDR3: CSFDGTSGRGVQGNEQFF. Written as DNA, the CDR3 is TGCAGTTTTGACGGGACTAGCGGGAGGGGGGTTCAGGGCAATGAGCAGTTCTTC.

The table lists this clonotype with many counts. V and J are TRBV30 and TRBJ1-6; a weak D match, TRBD1 (6 bases). V lost 2 bases, J lost 6 bases, and 11 bases lay in between. This CDR3 contains 14 residues. Per germline, CDR1 GTSNPN and CDR2 SVGIG (reference sequence). The CDR3 DNA reads as TGTGCCTGGAGTACGGGGGCTCCTAATTCACCCCTCCACTTT. Translating gives CAWSTGAPNSPLHF.

This clonotype was detected ten times or more. The genes are TRBV7-2 and TRBJ1-2, with a weak D call TRBD1 (5 bases). Germline values: CDR1 SGHTA, CDR2 FQGNSA. The CDR3 is 15 amino acids. Between the trimmed V and J ends, which lost 5 bases and 1 base, there was a span of 14 bases. The CDR3 nucleotides are TGTGCCAGCAGCCCAGCGCCGACAGATAACTATGGCTACACCTTC. Translating gives CASSPAPTDNYGYTF.